This T cell receptor beta chain emerged from a study of OX40 agonist ivuxolimab in advanced cancers. The overall study: The dose-escalation group included hepatocellular carcinoma, melanoma, renal cell carcinoma and head and neck cancer.

Generated by immunoSEQ multiplex PCR, the TCRdb table keeps only in-frame clones and is missing some. This table holds about 83,000 clones, less than 85% found once. Germline values: CDR1 WNHNN, CDR2 SYGVQD (reference sequence). V was cut by 6 bases and J by 3 bases, with 23 bases left in between. The CDR3 runs 17 residues. The rearrangement joins TRBV10-1 to TRBJ1-1; D unresolved. Here the sequenced sample was CD4+ or CD8+ T cells sorted from blood, taken in a trial of the OX40 agonist ivuxolimab. The TCR comes from an adult with an advanced solid tumor such as melanoma, head and neck, liver or kidney cancer. CDR3 nucleotide sequence: TGCGCCAGCAGCAAAAGATGGGTGAAGATAAGAGACACTGAAGCTTTCTTT. Translating gives CASSKRWVKIRDTEAFF.